The 25 T cell receptor beta chains below all came from one sample that was sequenced in a study of blood T cell repertoires in COVID-19. The assay was immunoSEQ multiplex PCR, and TCRdb's table has in-frame clones only and misses some. The sample holds a few hundred thousand clones, around 86% seen once. The specimen was peripheral blood. The source of these receptors is a man younger than 35 with active or convalescent COVID-19.

The J gene is TRBJ1-2, the V gene TRBV19; weak D call: TRBD1 (6 bases). Germline V gene sequence: CDR1 LNHDA, CDR2 SQIVND (reference sequence). This CDR3 has 15 amino acids. Trimming left V 5 bases short and J 0 bases short, with 13 bases between. The CDR3 loop is CASSPRTEANYGYTF. CDR3 nucleotide sequence: TGTGCCAGTAGTCCGCGGACAGAAGCTAACTATGGCTACACCTTC.

The chain uses TRBV5-6 and TRBJ1-2; D is possibly TRBD1 (5 bases). CDR3 length equals 12 residues. Germline-derived CDR1 and CDR2 are SGHDT and YYEEEE. Trimming left V 9 bases short and J 8 bases short, with 17 bases between. CDR3 nucleotides: TGTGCCACCTCCCTAGGGGAATACGGCTACACCTTC. Translated: CATSLGEYGYTF.

The chain couples TRBV7-9 to TRBJ1-2; 8 bases agree with TRBD1. Germline lookup yields CDR1 SEHNR and CDR2 FQNEAQ (reference sequence). The V segment lost 9 bases and the J segment 5 bases; nucleotides outside the gene matches: 11. The CDR3 consists of 14 residues. DNA of the CDR3: TGTGCCAGTCGAGTTGGACAGGGAAATTATGGCTACACCTTC. It yields the protein CASRVGQGNYGYTF.

The rearrangement links TRBV7-2 to TRBJ2-7, with D tentatively TRBD1 (6 bases). Trimming removed 3 bases at V and 2 bases at J, with 8 bases between. The length of the CDR3 is 13 residues. Looked up from germline, CDR1 is SGHTA and CDR2 is FQGNSA. The CDR3 loop is CASSFAGAYEQYF. The CDR3 region has the DNA TGTGCCAGCAGCTTTGCAGGGGCCTACGAGCAGTACTTC.

This clone was detected only once. The chain carries TRBV15 and TRBJ2-2; tentatively, D is TRBD1 (5 bases). V was shortened by 4 bases and J by 6 bases, with 9 bases between the two germline ends. Germline V gene data show CDR1 as LNHNV and CDR2 as YYDKDF (reference sequence). CDR3 size: 13 residues. The chain's CDR3 is CATSTSGPGELFF. In DNA, the CDR3 is TGTGCCACCAGCACCTCAGGGCCCGGGGAGCTGTTTTTT.

The V gene is TRBV7-6, the J gene TRBJ2-2; unclear D gene. The germline CDR1 and CDR2 sequences are SGHVS and FNYEAQ. The CDR3 runs 14 residues. With 4 bases removed from V and 4 bases from J, the gap between germline ends came to 10 bases. CDR3 region: CASSSPFFTGELFF. The DNA of the CDR3 is TGTGCCAGCAGCTCCCCTTTCTTCACCGGGGAGCTGTTTTTT.

The J gene is TRBJ2-3, the V gene TRBV29-1, with 7 bases identical to TRBD2. The CDR3 spans 15 residues. Germline CDR1 is SQVTM and CDR2 is ANQGSEA. The V segment lost 4 bases and the J segment 2 bases; nucleotides outside the gene matches: 9. CDR3 in DNA: TGCAGCGTTGGGACGTGGGCGGGGGACACAGATACGCAGTATTTT. It translates to CSVGTWAGDTDTQYF.

The chain carries TRBV10-3 and TRBJ2-7, with 9 positions matching TRBD2. Trimming removed 4 bases from V and 3 bases from J; junction bases left unmatched: 10. The CDR3 has 16 amino acids. CDR1 ENHRY and CDR2 SYGVKD come from the germline V gene. The CDR3 is CAISGGTSGPNYEQYF. The DNA of the CDR3 is TGTGCCATCAGTGGGGGCACTAGCGGGCCTAACTACGAGCAGTACTTC.

V gene TRBV30 combines with J gene TRBJ2-5; 7 bases map to TRBD1. V lost 7 bases, J lost 4 bases, and 6 bases stayed unmatched. Germline-derived CDR1 and CDR2 are GTSNPN and SVGIG (reference sequence). The CDR3 consists of 12 residues. The CDR3 DNA is TGTGCCTCACAGGGGATTGGAGAGACCCAGTACTTC. Protein product: CASQGIGETQYF. The full variable domain, rest sourced from reference TRBV30 and TRBJ2-5, is SQTIHQWPATLVQPVGSPLSLECTVEGTSNPNLYWYRQAAGRGLQLLFYSVGIGQISSEVPQNLSASRPQDRQFILSSKKLLLSDSGFYLCASQGIGETQYFGPGTRLLVL.

The chain combines TRBV12-5 with TRBJ2-3, with TRBD1 matching over 8 bases. Germline CDR1 is LGHNT and CDR2 is FRNRAP. Trimming at V came to 4 bases and at J to 2 bases, leaving 2 bases not matched to a gene. The CDR3 is 14 amino acids. CDR3: CASGSTGATDTQYF. The CDR3 DNA reads TGTGCTAGTGGTTCGACAGGGGCCACAGATACGCAGTATTTT.

The chain is built from TRBV7-8 and TRBJ2-1; 9 bases are shared with TRBD2. The CDR3 extends over 15 amino acids. The J segment lost 9 bases and the V segment lost 4 bases, leaving 10 bases of the junction unmatched. The germline V gene encodes CDR1 SGHVS and CDR2 FQNEAQ. As DNA, the CDR3 is TGTGCCAGCAGCTCCTTTGCGGGAGGGCCTTTTGAGCAGTTCTTC. Its translation is CASSSFAGGPFEQFF.

The genes are TRBV18 and TRBJ2-5; 7 bases align to TRBD1. The germline gives CDR1 KGHSH, CDR2 LQKENI. The CDR3 has 15 residues. V dropped 8 bases and J dropped 3; count of bases not matched to a gene: 12. CDR3 in amino acids: CASGSLGGVKETQYF. As DNA, the CDR3 is TGTGCCAGCGGAAGTTTAGGGGGCGTAAAAGAGACCCAGTACTTC.

The chain employs TRBV7-2 and TRBJ2-1; 14 nucleotides match TRBD2. CDR1 SGHTA and CDR2 FQGNSA come from the germline V gene. The CDR3 sequence is 15 residues long. The V and J ends lost 4 bases and 7 bases, in that order; junction bases with no gene match: 3. CDR3 sequence reads: CASSSRTSGRNEQFF. CDR3 coding DNA: TGTGCCAGCAGCTCCCGGACTAGCGGGAGGAATGAGCAGTTCTTC.

This clone was seen a few times. The CDR3: CASSQGAGQPQHF. In nucleotides, the CDR3 is TGTGCCAGCAGCCAGGGGGCGGGTCAGCCCCAGCATTTT. The V gene is TRBV7-3, the J gene TRBJ1-5, with 8 positions matching TRBD1. Germline values: CDR1 SGHTA, CDR2 FQGTGA. The CDR3 has 13 amino acids. Losses at the gene ends were 5 bases for V and 6 bases for J; bases not matched to a gene: 3. The variable domain in full, completed from reference TRBV7-3 and TRBJ1-5, reads GAGVSQTPSNKVTEKGKYVELRCDPISGHTALYWYRQSLGQGPEFLIYFQGTGAADDSGLPNDRFFAVRPEGSVSTLKIQRTERGDSAVYLCASSQGAGQPQHFGDGTRLSIL.

The rearrangement uses TRBV7-9 and TRBJ2-1; TRBD1 is a possible D gene (6 bases). The germline gives CDR1 SEHNR, CDR2 FQNEAQ (reference sequence). This CDR3 is 13 amino acids long. V was pared by 5 bases and J by 6 bases, with 11 bases between. CDR3 DNA: TGTGCCAGCAGCCCATCAGGGGCCAATGAGCAGTTCTTC. This gives the protein CASSPSGANEQFF. The entire variable domain, with the rest obtained from reference TRBV7-9 and TRBJ2-1, is as follows: DTGVSQNPRHKITKRGQNVTFRCDPISEHNRLYWYRQTLGQGPEFLTYFQNEAQLEKSRLLSDRFSAERPKGSFSTLEIQRTEQGDSAMYLCASSPSGANEQFFGPGTRLTVL.

V is TRBV4-2 and J is TRBJ2-1, with 10 positions matching TRBD2. V gave up 4 bases and J gave up 1 base; unmatched junction bases: 7. In germline, CDR1 is LGHNA, CDR2 YNFKEQ. There are 17 residues in the CDR3. The CDR3 coding sequence is TGTGCCAGCAGCCGCCAACAAGCGGGGGGGTCCTACAATGAGCAGTTCTTC. Residues: CASSRQQAGGSYNEQFF.

The chain links TRBV27 to TRBJ2-3; a possible D gene is TRBD2 (6 bases). Per the germline V gene, CDR1 is MNHEY and CDR2 is SMNVEV (reference sequence). The CDR3 length is 16 residues. V lost 2 bases, J lost 2 bases, and 14 bases lay in between. The CDR3 spells CASSLGPAGYTDTQYF. In DNA form, the CDR3 reads TGTGCCAGCAGTTTAGGACCCGCGGGATACACAGATACGCAGTATTTT.

With respect to this clone: Other nucleotide sequences from this sample produce the same CDR3. The gene calls are TRBV7-9 and TRBJ1-1; TRBD1 might be the D (6 bases). Germline V CDR1 and CDR2: SEHNR, FQNEAQ (reference sequence). Deletions cut 5 bases from V and 0 bases from J, with 10 bases between. This CDR3 contains 14 residues. In DNA form, the CDR3 reads TGTGCCAGCAGCCAAAAGGGGGTGAACACTGAAGCTTTCTTT. It is translated as CASSQKGVNTEAFF.

The CDR3 region is CASSLFAGDLETQYF. The CDR3 bases are TGTGCCAGCAGTTTATTTGCGGGAGATTTGGAGACCCAGTACTTC. J is TRBJ2-5 and V is TRBV27; 7 nucleotides match TRBD2. Trimming at V came to 1 base and at J to 5 bases, leaving 7 bases not matched to a gene. The CDR3 runs 15 residues. Per germline, CDR1 MNHEY and CDR2 SMNVEV (reference sequence).

V usage is TRBV6-5 and J usage is TRBJ2-1; D is unresolved. Germline values: CDR1 MNHEY, CDR2 SVGAGI. The CDR3 has 13 residues. V was pared by 5 bases and J by 4 bases, with 9 bases between. The CDR3 spells CASSRGSYNEQFF. In DNA form, the CDR3 reads TGTGCCAGCAGTCGCGGATCATACAATGAGCAGTTCTTC.

This sequence joins TRBV6-1 and TRBJ2-7; 8 bases fit TRBD2. Germline V lookup: CDR1 MNHNS, CDR2 SASEGT. J was trimmed by 1 base and V by 1 base; bases with no gene match: 3. The CDR3 has 15 amino acids. CDR3 in DNA: TGTGCCAGCAGTGAAGAATTAGCGGGATCCTACGAGCAGTACTTC. Translating gives CASSEELAGSYEQYF.

The CDR3 DNA is TGTGCCAGCAGTTTTAGCGGGAGGGCTCCGGTTGAGACCCAGTACTTC. Translation: CASSFSGRAPVETQYF. V and J are TRBV6-5 and TRBJ2-5; TRBD2 aligns across 11 bases. J gave up 5 bases and V 4 bases, and 9 bases lay outside the gene matches. The V gene's germline CDR1 is MNHEY and CDR2 SVGAGI. The CDR3 sequence is 16 residues long.

This clone was seen ten or more times. This chain links TRBV10-3 with TRBJ2-1; 9 bases are shared with TRBD1. In germline, CDR1 is ENHRY, CDR2 SYGVKD. The CDR3 runs to 19 residues. V lost 6 bases to trimming and J lost 10 bases; unmatched junction nucleotides: 25. CDR3 amino acids: CAIRIQGAHTPGGNEEQFF. CDR3 DNA sequence: TGTGCCATCAGAATACAGGGGGCGCACACGCCAGGTGGTAATGAGGAGCAGTTCTTC.

The chain couples TRBV4-1 to TRBJ1-2, with 7 bases identical to TRBD1. V lost 0 bases, J lost 3 bases, and 7 bases stayed unmatched. Germline V lookup: CDR1 MGHRA, CDR2 YSYEKL. The CDR3 sequence is 16 residues long. For the CDR3, the DNA is TGCGCCAGCAGCCAAGAAACGCAGGGGGAGTACTATGGCTACACCTTC. It translates to CASSQETQGEYYGYTF.

In this sample, this clone turned up once. The V and J genes are TRBV5-6 and TRBJ2-7; 7 nucleotides match TRBD1. Per the germline V gene, CDR1 is SGHDT and CDR2 is YYEEEE. The CDR3 totals 16 residues. Unmatched junction bases numbered 13, after V lost 5 bases and J lost 2 bases. CDR3 sequence reads: CASRKYTGTVTYEQYF. Here the CDR3 DNA reads TGTGCCAGCAGGAAATACACCGGGACAGTAACCTACGAGCAGTACTTC.